These 24 T cell receptor beta chains came from one sample sequenced in a study of shared clonotypes between healthy human individuals. The naive CD8 population came from CD45RO-negative cells selected for CCR7, without terminally differentiated effector memory CD45RA+ cells. Clones were read by immunoSEQ multiplex PCR, and TCRdb kept only the in-frame ones, dropping some. Among roughly 2,000,000 clones listed, 80% to 95% were seen once. Sequencing was done on a sample of naive CD8+ T cells from PBMCs. The receptors stem from a man aged 18 to 30 in good health. Some clones in this sample may be carry-over from other donors' samples.

The chain uses TRBV7-9 and TRBJ1-4, with a tentative D call TRBD1 (6 bases). This CDR3 region has 15 residues. Germline V lookup: CDR1 SEHNR, CDR2 FQNEAQ (reference sequence). V gave up 1 base and J gave up 4 bases, with 10 bases separating them. This CDR3 is CASSLEGGINEKLFF. Here the CDR3 DNA reads TGTGCCAGCAGCTTAGAGGGGGGGATTAATGAAAAACTGTTTTTT.

Only a few counts were recorded for this clone. J is TRBJ2-5 and V is TRBV4-1; 8 nucleotides line up with TRBD2. V dropped 4 bases and J dropped 1; count of bases not matched to a gene: 17. CDR3 size: 19 residues. Looked up from germline, CDR1 is MGHRA and CDR2 is YSYEKL. The CDR3 DNA reads as TGCGCCAGCAGCCCCGGGCCAGCGGGGGCCGAGGGACTCCAAGAGACCCAGTACTTC. Translated, it gives CASSPGPAGAEGLQETQYF.

V gene TRBV5-3 combines with J gene TRBJ2-5, with TRBD1 as a possible D gene (5 bases). TRBV5-3 is identified as an open reading frame with a role that is uncertain. Trimming left V 3 bases short and J 2 bases short, with 14 bases between. This CDR3 region has 15 residues. The CDR3 region has the DNA TGTGCCAGAAGCTACAGGTTCCTTCTGCAAGAGACCCAGTACTTC. Protein product: CARSYRFLLQETQYF.

This clone was detected once. The V gene is TRBV11-2, the J gene TRBJ2-7; D may be TRBD1 (6 bases). Trimming cost V 4 bases and J 4 bases, with 17 bases left between them. Germline CDR1 SGHAT, CDR2 FQNNGV. The CDR3 loop spans 15 amino acids. The CDR3 bases are TGTGCCAGCAGCTGGGACATGAGTATACATTACGAGCAGTACTTC. Amino acids: CASSWDMSIHYEQYF.

The V gene is TRBV27, the J gene TRBJ1-5; possibly TRBD1 for D (5 bases). The CDR3 contains 16 residues. The germline CDR1 and CDR2 sequences are MNHEY and SMNVEV (reference sequence). The V end lost 5 bases, the J end lost 2 bases, and 16 bases lay between the germline ends. CDR3 bases: TGTGCCAGCAGTGCGATCCCAGGGTCGCGCAATCAGCCCCAGCATTTT. It specifies CASSAIPGSRNQPQHF.

The genes are TRBV7-3 and TRBJ2-1; the match to TRBD2 covers 7 bases. Germline CDR1 and CDR2: SGHTA and FQGTGA. The CDR3 spans 15 residues. After removal of 1 base from V and 3 bases from J, the junction contained 3 bases not matched to a gene. The CDR3 DNA is TGTGCCAGCAGCTTAATGCCTAGCGGCTACAATGAGCAGTTCTTC. It yields the protein CASSLMPSGYNEQFF.

V gene TRBV14 combines with J gene TRBJ2-7; possibly TRBD2 for D (10 bases). V gave up 1 base and J gave up 6 bases, with 28 bases separating them. The CDR3 loop spans 19 amino acids. The V gene's germline CDR1 is SGHDN and CDR2 FVKESK. Here the CDR3 DNA reads TGTGCCAGCAGCCAAGGCGCGGGACAGGGAGCTAGCGGGGGCCTCGAGCAGTACTTC. It is translated as CASSQGAGQGASGGLEQYF.

The J gene is TRBJ2-1, the V gene TRBV7-9; no definite D call. Germline CDR1 SEHNR, CDR2 FQNEAQ (reference sequence). V dropped 4 bases and J dropped 9 bases, with 7 bases sitting between them. CDR3 size: 11 residues. CDR3 in amino acids: CASSYRGEQFF. CDR3 in DNA: TGTGCCAGCAGCTACCGCGGTGAGCAGTTCTTC. The full variable domain, completed using reference TRBV7-9 and TRBJ2-1, is DTGVSQNPRHKITKRGQNVTFRCDPISEHNRLYWYRQTLGQGPEFLTYFQNEAQLEKSRLLSDRFSAERPKGSFSTLEIQRTEQGDSAMYLCASSYRGEQFFGPGTRLTVL.

This clone was observed a single time. The chain recombines TRBV29-1 with TRBJ2-3; tentative D call: TRBD2 (5 bases). The germline gives CDR1 SQVTM, CDR2 ANQGSEA. This CDR3 has 15 amino acids. The V end lost 5 bases, the J end lost 5 bases, and 20 bases lay between the germline ends. The CDR3 protein is CSVRRRYSGEDTQYF. The CDR3 bases are TGCAGCGTTCGCCGGAGGTATAGTGGGGAAGATACGCAGTATTTT.

The chain combines TRBV27 with TRBJ2-1; TRBD2 matches at 10 bases. Germline trimming cut 5 bases from V and 4 bases from J; bases unmatched to any gene: 5. CDR1 and CDR2 (germline): MNHEY, SMNVEV (reference sequence). The CDR3 runs to 15 residues. The CDR3 here is CASSPGTSDYNEQFF. The CDR3 nucleotides read TGTGCCAGCAGTCCAGGGACTAGCGATTACAATGAGCAGTTCTTC.

This sequence joins TRBV10-3 and TRBJ1-4, with no clear D. Germline V gene sequence: CDR1 ENHRY, CDR2 SYGVKD. Trimming cost V 2 bases and J 4 bases, with 11 bases left between them. The CDR3 is made up of 15 amino acids. CDR3: CAISEQQLINEKLFF. The CDR3 DNA follows: TGTGCCATCAGTGAGCAACAGCTGATTAATGAAAAACTGTTTTTT.

V gene TRBV5-5 combines with J gene TRBJ2-1; TRBD2 matches at 12 bases. J lost 0 bases, V lost 1 base, and 2 bases had no gene match. This CDR3 comprises 17 residues. Germline V gene sequence: CDR1 SGHKS, CDR2 YYEKEE (reference sequence). The CDR3 nucleotides are TGTGCCAGCAGCTTGACGACTAGCGGGAGCTCCTACAATGAGCAGTTCTTC. Protein sequence: CASSLTTSGSSYNEQFF.

V usage is TRBV7-9 and J usage is TRBJ2-1; TRBD1 or TRBD2 may be the D gene (6 bases each). Trimming removed 8 bases at V and 4 bases at J, with 21 bases between. Germline V gene sequence: CDR1 SEHNR, CDR2 FQNEAQ (reference sequence). The CDR3 covers 16 residues. CDR3 nucleotides: TGTGCCAGCGCCCTAAGGGGGGACGGCCTTTACAATGAGCAGTTCTTC. Translation gives CASALRGDGLYNEQFF. Filled out from reference TRBV7-9 and TRBJ2-1, the complete variable domain reads DTGVSQNPRHKITKRGQNVTFRCDPISEHNRLYWYRQTLGQGPEFLTYFQNEAQLEKSRLLSDRFSAERPKGSFSTLEIQRTEQGDSAMYLCASALRGDGLYNEQFFGPGTRLTVL.

The rearrangement links TRBV19 to TRBJ2-7, with D perhaps TRBD1 (5 bases). This CDR3 spans 13 amino acids. Germline V lookup: CDR1 LNHDA, CDR2 SQIVND (reference sequence). V was clipped by 7 bases and J by 0 bases, with 10 bases between them. The CDR3 nucleotides read TGTGCCAGTAACGCAGGGTACTCCTACGAGCAGTACTTC. It is translated as CASNAGYSYEQYF. Full variable domain (rest looked up from reference TRBV19 and TRBJ2-7): DGGITQSPKYLFRKEGQNVTLSCEQNLNHDAMYWYRQDPGQGLRLIYYSQIVNDFQKGDIAEGYSVSREKKESFPLTVTSAQKNPTAFYLCASNAGYSYEQYFGPGTRLTVT.

This rearrangement joins TRBV7-9 to TRBJ2-7; 10 positions match TRBD2. The V segment lost 5 bases and the J segment 4 bases; nucleotides outside the gene matches: 5. Per germline, CDR1 SEHNR and CDR2 FQNEAQ (reference sequence). There are 14 residues in the CDR3. CDR3 amino acids: CASSASGRGYEQYF. The CDR3 nucleotides read TGTGCCAGCAGCGCAAGCGGGAGGGGTTACGAGCAGTACTTC.

The rearrangement links TRBV4-1 to TRBJ2-7; D remains unclear. From germline, CDR1 is MGHRA and CDR2 YSYEKL. V was clipped by 0 bases and J by 3 bases, with 12 bases between them. The CDR3 runs to 15 residues. The DNA for the CDR3 is TGCGCCAGCAGCCAAGATCTCCACCCCCTCTACGAGCAGTACTTC. It yields the protein CASSQDLHPLYEQYF.

The chain couples TRBV19 to TRBJ2-7; 9 bases line up with TRBD2. This CDR3 is 14 amino acids long. Trimming removed 6 bases from V and 0 bases from J; junction bases left unmatched: 3. Germline CDR1 is LNHDA and CDR2 is SQIVND (reference sequence). The CDR3 DNA is TGTGCCAGTAGGCCGACTAGCGGCTCCTACGAGCAGTACTTC. This encodes CASRPTSGSYEQYF.

This sequence joins TRBV5-1 and TRBJ2-1; the match to TRBD2 covers 9 bases. V gave up 4 bases and J gave up 6 bases; unmatched junction bases: 8. The CDR3 is 15 amino acids. Germline V lookup: CDR1 SGHRS, CDR2 YFSETQ. CDR3: CASSLGSGSFNEQFF. CDR3 nucleotides: TGCGCCAGCAGCCTGGGTAGCGGGAGCTTCAATGAGCAGTTCTTC.

This clone showed up just a few times. The chain joins TRBV4-1 to TRBJ2-7; 7 bases match TRBD2. The CDR3 length is 13 residues. Looked up from germline, CDR1 is MGHRA and CDR2 is YSYEKL. V was pared by 3 bases and J by 7 bases, with 6 bases of the junction left unmatched. CDR3 protein: CASSQRLAQEQYF. The CDR3 nucleotides read TGCGCCAGCAGCCAGAGACTAGCCCAAGAGCAGTACTTC.

This clone was seen only once. This chain uses TRBV28 with TRBJ1-5, with D hard to call. V lost 4 bases and J lost 2, with 12 bases in between. This CDR3 region has 15 residues. Germline V lookup: CDR1 MDHEN, CDR2 SYDVKM. Here the CDR3 reads CASSWSLRGNQPQHF. The DNA for the CDR3 is TGTGCCAGCAGTTGGTCTCTGAGGGGCAATCAGCCCCAGCATTTT.

The CDR3 protein is CASSRGEGSYEQYF. CDR3 DNA: TGTGCCAGTAGTCGCGGGGAGGGATCCTACGAGCAGTACTTC. This sequence joins TRBV19 and TRBJ2-7, with 7 bases fitting TRBD2. The CDR3 loop spans 14 amino acids. Unmatched junction bases numbered 5, after V lost 5 bases and J lost 1 base. Germline V gene sequence: CDR1 LNHDA, CDR2 SQIVND (reference sequence).

The chain links TRBV27 to TRBJ1-1; 7 positions match TRBD1. The V gene's germline CDR1 is MNHEY and CDR2 SMNVEV (reference sequence). This CDR3 spans 15 amino acids. J gave up 8 bases and V 5 bases, and 14 bases lay outside the gene matches. CDR3 region: CASSPAIQGVAEAFF. The CDR3 DNA reads as TGTGCCAGCAGTCCCGCCATCCAGGGGGTTGCCGAAGCTTTCTTT.

The chain links TRBV4-3 to TRBJ1-1; TRBD1 is a possible D gene (5 bases). CDR3 length equals 16 residues. The V gene's germline CDR1 is LGHNA and CDR2 YSLEER. With 1 base removed from V and 1 base from J, the gap between germline ends came to 13 bases. CDR3 coding DNA: TGCGCCAGCAGCCAAGGGGCAGGGTGGCGGAACACTGAAGCTTTCTTT. Residues: CASSQGAGWRNTEAFF.

This clone was seen a handful of times. In the same sample, other DNA sequences code for this CDR3. The chain employs TRBV9 and TRBJ1-3; the D is unclear. Germline V gives CDR1 SGDLS, CDR2 YYNGEE. Trimming removed 0 bases from V and 0 bases from J, with 7 bases in between. The CDR3 has 15 residues. The DNA for the CDR3 is TGTGCCAGCAGCGTAGGTGGGGACTCTGGAAACACCATATATTTT. It is translated as CASSVGGDSGNTIYF.